This T cell receptor (beta chain) was observed in a study of blood T cell repertoires in COVID-19. The wider study: PBMCs, B-cell-depleted T cells, or T cells were the source of the cDNA or gDNA that made up the material.

Clinical history as reported by participants underpinned cohort assignment. Germline lookup yields CDR1 LGHDT and CDR2 YNNKEL (reference sequence). The V gene lost 5 bases and the J gene lost 2 bases, with 21 bases spanning the gap. The CDR3 consists of 18 residues. Sequenced by immunoSEQ multiplex PCR; TCRdb stores in-frame clones only, minus some. Of 250,000 to 300,000 clones in the sample, roughly 90% were seen once. This clone was observed once. The origin of this receptor is a woman aged 40 to 50 with acute COVID-19. The chain links TRBV3-1 (or the pseudogene TRBV3-2) to TRBJ2-2; tentatively, D is TRBD2 (6 bases). The sample comprised PBMCs or T cells enriched from blood (not recorded which). CDR3 protein: CASSSRSTRLYNTGELFF. The CDR3 coding sequence is TGTGCCAGCAGCAGCCGGTCGACTAGGCTCTATAACACCGGGGAGCTGTTTTTT.